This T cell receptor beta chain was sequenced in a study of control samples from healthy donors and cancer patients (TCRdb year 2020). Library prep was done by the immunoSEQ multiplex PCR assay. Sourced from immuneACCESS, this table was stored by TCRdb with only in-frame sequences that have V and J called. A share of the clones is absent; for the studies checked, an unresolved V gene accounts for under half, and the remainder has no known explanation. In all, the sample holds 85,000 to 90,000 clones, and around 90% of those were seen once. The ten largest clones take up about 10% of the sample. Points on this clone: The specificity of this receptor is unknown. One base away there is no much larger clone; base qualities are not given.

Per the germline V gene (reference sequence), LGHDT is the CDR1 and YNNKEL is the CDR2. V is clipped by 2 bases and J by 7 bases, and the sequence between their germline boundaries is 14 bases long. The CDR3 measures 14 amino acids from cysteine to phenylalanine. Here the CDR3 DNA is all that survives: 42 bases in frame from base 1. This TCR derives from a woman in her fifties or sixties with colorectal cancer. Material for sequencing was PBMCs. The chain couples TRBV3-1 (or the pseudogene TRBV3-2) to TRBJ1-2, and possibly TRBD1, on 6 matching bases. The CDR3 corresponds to CASSQSTGRGGYTF. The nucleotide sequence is TGTGCCAGCAGCCAATCAACAGGGAGGGGTGGCTACACCTTC.